This TCR beta chain was sequenced for a study of T cells in Graves' hyperthyroidism and ophthalmopathy. Study-level information: Sampling of peripheral blood happened at initial diagnosis, prior to any treatment.

The source material, RNA transcripts, was used to amplify TCR beta CDR3 regions. HTBI primers drove first-round RT-PCR of the TCR CDR3. TCRdb ran MiXCR on the multiplex PCR reads and lists one entry per CDR3 protein. The sample gives about 380,000 distinct CDR3 sequences, approximately 14% of which show up once; 20% is in the top ten. CDR1 is MNHNS and CDR2 is SASEGT in the germline V gene. This CDR3 comprises 14 residues. After removal of 6 bases from V and 7 bases from J, the junction contained 11 bases not matched to a gene. A Clinical Activity Score of at least 3, a NOSPECS grade of at least 4 and a duration under 3 months were recorded in the ophthalmopathy patients. Exclusion followed for patients with uncontrolled infection, other autoimmune disease, pregnancy or lactation. In its sample, this clonotype was seen many times. Its target is unknown. Study results and limitations: The majority of expanded thyroid clonotypes above 0.001 also appeared in blood.

The chain links TRBV6-1 to TRBJ1-2; 7 positions match TRBD1. This TCR derives from a woman younger than 45 with Graves' ophthalmopathy. Sequenced sample: blood. The CDR3, as DNA: TGTGCCAGCAGCCTAGGGACAGCTCTGGGTGGCTACACCTTC. It codes for CASSLGTALGGYTF.